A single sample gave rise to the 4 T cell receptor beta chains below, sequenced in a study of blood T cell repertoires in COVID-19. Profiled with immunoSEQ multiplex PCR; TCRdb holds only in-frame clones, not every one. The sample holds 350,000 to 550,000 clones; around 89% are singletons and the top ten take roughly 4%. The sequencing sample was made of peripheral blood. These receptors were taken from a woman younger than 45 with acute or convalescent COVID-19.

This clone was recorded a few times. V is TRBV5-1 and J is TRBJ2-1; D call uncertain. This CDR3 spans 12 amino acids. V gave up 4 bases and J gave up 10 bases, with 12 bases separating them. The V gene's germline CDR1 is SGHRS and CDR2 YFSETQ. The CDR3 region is CASSRVPGEQFF. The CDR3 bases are TGCGCCAGCAGCCGGGTACCCGGGGAGCAGTTCTTC.

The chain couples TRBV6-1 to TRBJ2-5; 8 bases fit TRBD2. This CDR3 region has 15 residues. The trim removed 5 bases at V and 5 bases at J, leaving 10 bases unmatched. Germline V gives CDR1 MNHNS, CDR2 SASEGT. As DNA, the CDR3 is TGTGCCAGCAGTCCCCCCAGCGGGGGCGGCGAGACCCAGTACTTC. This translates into CASSPPSGGGETQYF.

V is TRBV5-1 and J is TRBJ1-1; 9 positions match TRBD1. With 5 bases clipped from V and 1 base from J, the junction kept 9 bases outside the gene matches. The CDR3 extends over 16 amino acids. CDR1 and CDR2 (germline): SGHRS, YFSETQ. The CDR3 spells CASRPRQGVTNTEAFF. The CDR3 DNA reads TGCGCCAGCAGACCTAGACAGGGGGTGACGAACACTGAAGCTTTCTTT.

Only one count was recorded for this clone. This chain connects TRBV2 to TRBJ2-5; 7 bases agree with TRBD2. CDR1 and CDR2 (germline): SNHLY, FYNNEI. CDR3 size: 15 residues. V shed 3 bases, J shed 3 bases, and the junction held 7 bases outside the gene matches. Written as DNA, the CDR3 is TGTGCCAGCAGTGAGTTCCTCCGGGGGGAAGAGACCCAGTACTTC. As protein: CASSEFLRGEETQYF.